The present entry profiles one TCR beta chain with its context. What it binds is unknown. The sample belongs to a study of blood T cells in healthy people across ages. General study points: Per-million-T-cell TCR beta diversity fell roughly linearly with age.

J lost 10 bases, V lost 2 bases, and 12 bases had no gene match. Looked up from germline, CDR1 is SGDLS and CDR2 is YYNGEE. This CDR3 contains 15 residues. The authors ran a second PCR of 7 to 11 cycles using a sample-barcoded 5' primer and a J-beta primer mix. TCRdb itself ran the 5' RACE reads through MiXCR, one entry per CDR3 protein. The top ten clones hold over 20% of a sample with roughly 800,000 distinct CDR3 sequences, roughly 60% of them seen once. The V call is TRBV9, the J call TRBJ2-1, with 7 bases aligning to TRBD1. This receptor was obtained from a man in his thirties or forties in good health. The sequenced sample was blood. The CDR3 loop is CASSVSPGQIYEQFF. The CDR3 coding sequence is TGTGCCAGCAGCGTTAGCCCGGGACAGATATACGAGCAGTTCTTC.